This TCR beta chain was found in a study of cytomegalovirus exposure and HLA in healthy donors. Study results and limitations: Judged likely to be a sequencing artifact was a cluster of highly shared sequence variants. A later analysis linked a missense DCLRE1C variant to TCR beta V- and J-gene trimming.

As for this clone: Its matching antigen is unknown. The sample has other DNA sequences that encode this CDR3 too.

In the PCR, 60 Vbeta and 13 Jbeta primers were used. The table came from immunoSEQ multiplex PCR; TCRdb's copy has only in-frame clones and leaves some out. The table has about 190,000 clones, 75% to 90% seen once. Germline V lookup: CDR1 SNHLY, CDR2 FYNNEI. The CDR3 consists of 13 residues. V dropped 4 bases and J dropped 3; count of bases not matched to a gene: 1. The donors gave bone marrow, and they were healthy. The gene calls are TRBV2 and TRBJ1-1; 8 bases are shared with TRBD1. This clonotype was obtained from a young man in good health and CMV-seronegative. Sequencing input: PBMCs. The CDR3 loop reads CASSGQGYTEAFF. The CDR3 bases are TGTGCCAGCAGTGGACAGGGGTACACTGAAGCTTTCTTT.